This TCR beta chain stems from a study of blood T cell repertoires in COVID-19. Study overall: Samples representing acute and convalescent COVID-19 were sourced from the United States, Italy and Spain. The analysed material was cDNA or gDNA that came from T cells, B-cell-depleted T cells, or PBMCs.

This clone was recorded once. The germline V gene has CDR1 MGHDK and CDR2 SYGVNS. The V gene lost 5 bases and the J gene lost 2 bases, with 10 bases spanning the gap. This CDR3 comprises 14 residues. Under the authors' procedure: Counts of nucleated cells, estimated from reference gene primer amplification, were obtained. The repertoire was sequenced with immunoSEQ multiplex PCR; TCRdb's copy has only in-frame clones and lacks some. V and J calls and clone size come straight from that table; D and trimming were deduced from the DNA. The repertoire includes under 50,000 clones, 92% of them detected once, and about 12% sits in the top ten.

The chain employs TRBV25-1 and TRBJ1-3; D is perhaps TRBD1 (5 bases). Sequencing input: peripheral blood. This receptor was obtained from a human donor in a cohort sampled during active COVID-19. Written as DNA, the CDR3 is TGTGCCAGCAGTCCCGCGGGGGCTGGAAACACCATATATTTT. Amino acid sequence: CASSPAGAGNTIYF.